This T cell receptor beta chain was sequenced for a study of blood T cells in healthy people across ages. This clonotype was seen only a few times. The germline V gene has CDR1 SGHRS and CDR2 YFSETQ. The CDR3 is 15 residues long. J gave up 8 bases and V 3 bases, and 8 bases lay outside the gene matches. For the second PCR, which ran for about 7 to 11 cycles, a sample-barcoded 5' primer and a J-beta primer mix were used. TCRdb recomputed calls from the 5' RACE reads with MiXCR, one row per CDR3 protein. The sample yields about 970,000 distinct CDR3 sequences, 45% to 60% seen once. Sequencing was performed on blood. The sequence derives from a woman aged 55 to 70 in good health. The chain uses TRBV5-1 and TRBJ2-1, with TRBD1 matching over 10 bases. CDR3 protein: CASSWLTGGFDEQFF. DNA for the CDR3: TGCGCCAGCAGCTGGTTGACAGGGGGCTTTGATGAGCAGTTCTTC.